This TCR beta chain was profiled in a study of T cells after yellow fever vaccination. General study points: Most primary-vaccination clones reappeared after the booster (more than 95% CD4, more than 70% CD8). Abundant contaminating clonotypes from the bulk population could appear in FACS-sorted repertoires.

5'RACE template switching added a universal primer site and UMIs to TCR cDNA. TCRdb reanalysed the 5' RACE reads using MiXCR and keeps one entry per CDR3 protein. There are 450,000 to 550,000 distinct CDR3 sequences in the sample; 20% to 25% occur only once, and 16% lies in the top ten. This clonotype has a single count. The antigen is unknown. The sequence was collected from a man in his late teens or twenties who received the YFV17D yellow fever vaccine. Source: PBMCs, taken approximately 22 days after the first yellow fever vaccination.

The CDR3 here is CASSAPGTVGAEAFF. CDR3 nucleotides: TGTGCCAGCAGCGCCCCCGGGACGGTGGGGGCTGAAGCTTTCTTT. This rearrangement joins TRBV9 to TRBJ1-1; D perhaps matches TRBD1 (5 bases). Trimming removed 3 bases at V and 6 bases at J, with 18 bases between. The CDR3 spans 15 residues. Per germline, CDR1 SGDLS and CDR2 YYNGEE.